Each of the 9 T cell receptor beta chains below was sequenced from the same sample in a study of blood T cell repertoires in COVID-19. Libraries were prepared by immunoSEQ multiplex PCR; TCRdb keeps only in-frame clonotypes and omits some of them. The table has about 120,000 clones, approximately 82% seen once; the top ten hold approximately 7%. The specimen was peripheral blood. The receptors stem from a man aged 65 to 85 with active or convalescent COVID-19.

V is TRBV6-4 and J is TRBJ2-5, with D possibly being TRBD1 (5 bases). V was clipped by 3 bases and J by 2 bases, with 7 bases between them. CDR3 length: 13 amino acids. CDR1 MRHNA and CDR2 SNTAGT come from the germline V gene. As DNA, the CDR3 is TGTGCCAGCAGTGAAACAGGTCAAGAGACCCAGTACTTC. The encoded protein is CASSETGQETQYF.

The V and J genes are TRBV11-2 and TRBJ1-2; D is ambiguous. The V and J ends lost 5 bases and 7 bases respectively, with 17 bases between them. From germline, CDR1 is SGHAT and CDR2 FQNNGV. The CDR3 consists of 14 residues. This CDR3 is CASSANSGYSGYTF. The CDR3 nucleotides read TGTGCCAGCAGCGCAAATTCGGGGTATTCTGGCTACACCTTC.

The J gene is TRBJ2-2, the V gene TRBV5-1; unclear D gene. Trimming cost V 4 bases and J 1 base, with 14 bases left between them. The CDR3 spans 16 residues. The germline gives CDR1 SGHRS, CDR2 YFSETQ. CDR3 DNA sequence: TGCGCCAGCAGCATTTCAGGAATCAAGAACACCGGGGAGCTGTTTTTT. Its translation: CASSISGIKNTGELFF. The entire variable domain, with the rest obtained from reference TRBV5-1 and TRBJ2-2, is as follows: KAGVTQTPRYLIKTRGQQVTLSCSPISGHRSVSWYQQTPGQGLQFLFEYFSETQRNKGNFPGRFSGRQFSNSRSEMNVSTLELGDSALYLCASSISGIKNTGELFFGEGSRLTVL.

This chain links TRBV6-2 or TRBV6-3 with TRBJ1-4; 8 bases are shared with TRBD1. Losses at the gene ends were 5 bases for V and 11 bases for J; bases not matched to a gene: 7. The CDR3 totals 13 residues. Germline V gene lookup returns CDR1 MNHEY and CDR2 SVGEGT. This chain's CDR3 is CASSTGTGEKLFF. In DNA form, the CDR3 reads TGTGCCAGCAGTACCGGGACAGGAGAGAAACTGTTTTTT.

The genes are TRBV28 and TRBJ1-2; 9 bases are shared with TRBD1. CDR3 length: 15 amino acids. Unmatched junction bases numbered 9, after V lost 4 bases and J lost 6 bases. CDR1 is MDHEN and CDR2 is SYDVKM in the germline V gene. The CDR3 spells CASSSPGQGRDGYTF. The CDR3 DNA reads as TGTGCCAGCAGTTCTCCGGGACAGGGTCGTGATGGCTACACCTTC.

The gene calls are TRBV28 and TRBJ1-1, with a possible D match to TRBD1 (6 bases). The CDR3 extends over 15 amino acids. Germline V gene lookup returns CDR1 MDHEN and CDR2 SYDVKM. V shed 4 bases and J shed 0 bases, with 12 bases lying between them. CDR3 sequence (DNA): TGTGCCAGCAGTTCCCCAGGGGCCATGAACACTGAAGCTTTCTTT. Encoded protein: CASSSPGAMNTEAFF.

This clone is a singleton in its sample. The rearrangement uses TRBV4-2 and TRBJ1-6; maybe TRBD1 (6 bases). Deletions cut 0 bases from V and 5 bases from J, with 14 bases between. The CDR3 extends over 17 amino acids. CDR1 and CDR2 from the germline V gene are LGHNA and YNFKEQ. CDR3 protein: CASSQDPRGRNNSPLHF. CDR3 sequence (DNA): TGTGCCAGCAGCCAAGATCCCAGGGGACGGAATAATTCACCCCTCCACTTT.

The chain links TRBV11-3 to TRBJ2-7; 12 bases align to TRBD2. The CDR3 runs to 15 residues. The germline V gene has CDR1 SGHNT and CDR2 YENEEA. V trimming: 5 bases; J trimming: 3 bases; junction bases outside the gene matches: 5. CDR3 region: CASSQTSGGVYEQYF. The CDR3 bases are TGTGCCAGCAGCCAGACTAGCGGGGGTGTCTACGAGCAGTACTTC.

Here the CDR3 reads CASSATAGGGNEQFF. The CDR3 DNA reads TGTGCCAGCAGCGCAACCGCGGGAGGAGGCAATGAGCAGTTCTTC. The chain is built from TRBV11-2 and TRBJ2-1, with TRBD2 matching over 8 bases. V shed 5 bases, J shed 6 bases, and the junction held 9 bases outside the gene matches. The CDR3 totals 15 residues. Germline V gives CDR1 SGHAT, CDR2 FQNNGV.